The present entry profiles one T cell receptor beta chain with its context. At the DNA level, this CDR3 is encoded by other sequences in the same sample as well. The sample originates from a study of control samples from healthy donors and cancer patients. This CDR3 region has 13 residues. The V end was cut by 0 bases, the J end by 6 bases, with 6 bases between. CDR1 and CDR2 from the germline V gene are SGDLS and YYNGEE. Assay used: immunoSEQ multiplex PCR; TCRdb lists only in-frame clones, some missing. Seen here are 70,000 or so clones, 84% observed once, and the top ten hold 25% to 35%. This receptor was taken from a man over 45 in good health. The sequenced material came from blood. J is TRBJ2-2 and V is TRBV9; D is ambiguous. The CDR3 region is CASSVAVSGELFF. CDR3 sequence (DNA): TGTGCCAGCAGCGTAGCCGTTTCCGGGGAGCTGTTTTTT.